This T cell receptor (beta chain) appears in the sequencing data of a study of T cells expressing NK-cell markers. TCRdb reprocessed the 5' RACE reads and reports one entry per CDR3 protein, with no DNA. The sample's table shows about 380,000 distinct CDR3 sequences. This CDR3 is built from 15 residues. The V gene's germline CDR1 is SQVTM and CDR2 ANQGSEA. The receptor was isolated from a man aged 18 to 69 in good health. The sample was blood T cells: a sorted CD56 or NKG2C T cell subset, CD4+ or CD8+ T cells, or bulk PBMC T cells (not recorded which). V is TRBV29-1 and J is TRBJ1-2. Here the CDR3 reads CSVVTQAISNYGYTF. The whole variable domain, filled in from reference TRBV29-1 and TRBJ1-2, reads SAVISQKPSRDICQRGTSLTIQCQVDSQVTMMFWYRQQPGQSLTLIATANQGSEATYESGFVIDKFPISRPNLTFSTLTVSNMSPEDSSIYLCSVVTQAISNYGYTFGSGTRLTVV.